This TCR beta chain was recovered during a study of neoadjuvant anti-PD-1 for oral cavity cancer. Trimming pared 0 bases from V and 0 bases from J, leaving 7 bases between. CDR3 length equals 15 residues. From germline, CDR1 is MNHEY and CDR2 SVGAGI. General observations from the study: TCR analyses covered only a few patients per response group. Higher pretreatment blood Treg/Th17 ratios correlated with higher pretreatment blood and lower post-treatment tumor TCRbeta clonality.

For this clone: Antigen specificity is unknown.

The protocol was immunoSEQ multiplex PCR, while the TCRdb copy is restricted to in-frame clones and leaves out a portion. The repertoire includes under 85,000 clones, under 85% of them detected once, and approximately 3.4% sits in the top ten. The V and J genes are TRBV6-5 and TRBJ2-3, with D perhaps TRBD2 (6 bases). This sequence originates from a person between 35 and 79 years old with oral cavity squamous cell carcinoma. The sequencing used PBMCs, collected before nivolumab (anti-PD-1) treatment. CDR3 loop: CASSYSGGSTDTQYF. The CDR3, as DNA: TGTGCCAGCAGTTACTCGGGGGGAAGCACAGATACGCAGTATTTT.